A selection of T cell receptor beta chains follows, all from one sample in a study of cytomegalovirus exposure and HLA in healthy donors. The data were produced by immunoSEQ multiplex PCR, yet TCRdb's version contains in-frame clones alone and is incomplete. Of roughly 70,000 clones in the sample, around 69% were seen once. The sample was PBMCs. These receptors were collected from a human donor in good health. The conserved cysteine and the conserved F or W are not part of the CDR3 here. Each record gives: V gene, D gene, CDR3 protein. A D gene is named only where the DNA matches it firmly.

v_call: TRBV6-5; d_call: .; cdr3_aa: ASSYGPNGELF
v_call: TRBV9; d_call: .; cdr3_aa: ASSPLGGAGELF
v_call: TRBV15; d_call: TRBD2; cdr3_aa: ATSHTPGGSYEQY
v_call: TRBV5-6; d_call: .; cdr3_aa: ASSLRRDTQY
v_call: TRBV7-9; d_call: TRBD2; cdr3_aa: ASSLGGTSRGTDTQY
v_call: TRBV15; d_call: TRBD1; cdr3_aa: ATSKGQTGETQY
v_call: TRBV19; d_call: .; cdr3_aa: ASRPGRGLLNYGYT
v_call: TRBV30; d_call: TRBD1; cdr3_aa: ACGTGYYTEAF
v_call: TRBV30; d_call: .; cdr3_aa: AWRDRRGGQETQY
v_call: TRBV2; d_call: .; cdr3_aa: ASTGGEKLF
v_call: TRBV5-1; d_call: .; cdr3_aa: ASSLEWSFNTEAF
v_call: TRBV28; d_call: .; cdr3_aa: ASNSRGTNYGYT
v_call: TRBV28; d_call: TRBD2; cdr3_aa: ASSFVGGSYEQY
v_call: TRBV7-2; d_call: .; cdr3_aa: ASSLKQGTYEQY
v_call: TRBV6-1; d_call: .; cdr3_aa: ASTVTTENYGYT
v_call: TRBV6-1; d_call: .; cdr3_aa: ASSSQRVDQPQH
v_call: TRBV4-1; d_call: TRBD2; cdr3_aa: ASSQEGLAGETQY
v_call: TRBV5-1; d_call: .; cdr3_aa: ASSATGGMNTEAF
v_call: TRBV2; d_call: TRBD1; cdr3_aa: AGAGQNQPQH
v_call: TRBV5-1; d_call: TRBD1; cdr3_aa: ASKPGQGSEQY
v_call: TRBV4-2; d_call: .; cdr3_aa: ASSQGEARRTDTQY
v_call: TRBV30; d_call: TRBD1; cdr3_aa: AWSPGQPLNYGYT
v_call: TRBV1; d_call: .; cdr3_aa: TSSQAASGGGYEQY
v_call: TRBV2; d_call: .; cdr3_aa: ASSLNFRAYEQY
v_call: TRBV5-1; d_call: TRBD1; cdr3_aa: ASSQFGAEGQGAYGYT
v_call: TRBV28; d_call: TRBD1; cdr3_aa: ASRRGQGVYGYT
v_call: TRBV5-1; d_call: TRBD1; cdr3_aa: ASSILGQGEYEQY
v_call: TRBV7-2; d_call: TRBD2; cdr3_aa: ASSLVAGGPGEQF
v_call: TRBV10-3; d_call: .; cdr3_aa: ATQGEDRETQY
v_call: TRBV9; d_call: TRBD2; cdr3_aa: ASSVASGKTYEQY
v_call: TRBV7-6; d_call: TRBD1; cdr3_aa: ASSQRASGGSEQY
v_call: TRBV7-2; d_call: .; cdr3_aa: ASSSDSSTDTQY
v_call: TRBV7-9; d_call: .; cdr3_aa: ASSLRSGGSTDTQY
v_call: TRBV28; d_call: .; cdr3_aa: ASTRREYTEAF
v_call: TRBV5-1; d_call: TRBD1; cdr3_aa: ASRYGQGSEKLF
v_call: TRBV9; d_call: TRBD1; cdr3_aa: ASSADRGGEKLF
v_call: TRBV12-5; d_call: .; cdr3_aa: ASAPAGYGYT
v_call: TRBV5-6; d_call: .; cdr3_aa: ASSLARLNYGYT
v_call: TRBV7-7; d_call: TRBD2; cdr3_aa: ASSPSGEGTQY
v_call: TRBV5-4; d_call: .; cdr3_aa: ASSSQTGAGDTQY
v_call: TRBV2; d_call: .; cdr3_aa: ASSVPGSYEQY
v_call: TRBV28; d_call: TRBD1; cdr3_aa: ASSSGRTGGTVPQH
v_call: TRBV19; d_call: TRBD1; cdr3_aa: ASSFPDRGSEKLF
v_call: TRBV5-6; d_call: TRBD2; cdr3_aa: ASSGLAGEETQY
v_call: TRBV4-1; d_call: .; cdr3_aa: ASSQVDTGELF